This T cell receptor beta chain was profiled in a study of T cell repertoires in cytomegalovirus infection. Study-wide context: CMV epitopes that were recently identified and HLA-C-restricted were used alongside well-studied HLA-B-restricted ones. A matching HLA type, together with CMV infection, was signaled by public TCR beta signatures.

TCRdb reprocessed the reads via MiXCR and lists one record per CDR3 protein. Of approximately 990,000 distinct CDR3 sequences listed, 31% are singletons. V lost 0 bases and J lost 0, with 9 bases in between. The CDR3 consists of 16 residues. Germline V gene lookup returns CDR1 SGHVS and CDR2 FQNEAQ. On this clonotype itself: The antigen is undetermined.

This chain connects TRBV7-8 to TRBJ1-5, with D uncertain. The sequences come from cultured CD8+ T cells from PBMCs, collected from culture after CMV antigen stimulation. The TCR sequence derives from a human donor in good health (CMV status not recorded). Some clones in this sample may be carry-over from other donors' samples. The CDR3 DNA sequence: TGTGCCAGCAGCTTAGCGGTGAGGGCTAGCAATCAGCCCCAGCATTTT. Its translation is CASSLAVRASNQPQHF.